This TCR beta chain was sequenced for a study of blood T cell repertoires in COVID-19. Study-wide context: There were acute and convalescent COVID-19 samples, and they came from the United States, Italy and Spain. The analysed material was cDNA or gDNA that came from T cells, B-cell-depleted T cells, or PBMCs.

This CDR3 is built from 19 residues. The J segment lost 6 bases and the V segment lost 5 bases, leaving 21 bases of the junction unmatched. CDR1 and CDR2 from the germline V gene are SNHLY and FYNNEI. How the authors handled the data: Nucleated cell number was recorded as an estimate derived from reference gene primer amplification. Sequenced by immunoSEQ multiplex PCR; TCRdb stores in-frame clones only, minus some. The DNA was the basis for D and trimming; V, J and clone size are from that table. The table includes 140,000 or so clones, about 83% detected once. Sequencing was performed on peripheral blood. This chain connects TRBV2 to TRBJ2-2; 7 bases map to TRBD1. This receptor was identified in a woman aged 50 to 60 with active or convalescent COVID-19. The CDR3 DNA follows: TGTGCCAGCAGTAGAAGCCTCCGACAGGGCAGATGGTGGTCCGGGGAGCTGTTTTTT. Translating it yields CASSRSLRQGRWWSGELFF. Based on the CDR3 plus reference TRBV2 and TRBJ2-2, the full variable domain is EPEVTQTPSHQVTQMGQEVILRCVPISNHLYFYWYRQILGQKVEFLVSFYNNEISEKSEIFDDQFSVERPDGSNFTLKIRSTKLEDSAMYFCASSRSLRQGRWWSGELFFGEGSRLTVL.